One sample yielded the 30 T cell receptor beta chains listed below, sequenced in a study of blood T cell repertoires in COVID-19. Assay: immunoSEQ multiplex PCR; the TCRdb copy retains only in-frame clones and omits some. The sample includes about 140,000 clones, about 85% of them seen just once. What was sequenced was PBMCs or T cells enriched from blood (not recorded which). The receptors derive from a woman aged 35 to 49 who had recovered from COVID-19.

J is TRBJ2-7 and V is TRBV9; TRBD1 might be the D (6 bases). Trimming took 3 bases from V and 0 from J, leaving 10 bases between them. The CDR3 is 14 amino acids. Germline V gene sequence: CDR1 SGDLS, CDR2 YYNGEE. CDR3 amino acids: CASSDTGSSYEQYF. The CDR3 region has the DNA TGTGCCAGCAGCGACACAGGGAGCTCCTACGAGCAGTACTTC.

The V and J genes are TRBV19 and TRBJ2-1, with 13 positions matching TRBD2. The CDR3 is 17 amino acids. Unmatched junction bases numbered 6, after V lost 0 bases and J lost 7 bases. CDR1 and CDR2 (germline): LNHDA, SQIVND (reference sequence). The CDR3 spells CASSIDPTSGGANEQFF. CDR3 bases: TGTGCCAGTAGTATAGACCCAACTAGCGGGGGGGCTAATGAGCAGTTCTTC.

The V call is TRBV2, the J call TRBJ2-7; D is ambiguous. Germline values: CDR1 SNHLY, CDR2 FYNNEI. The length of the CDR3 is 13 residues. V gave up 3 bases and J gave up 2 bases, with 8 bases separating them. Written as DNA, the CDR3 is TGTGCCAGCAGTGATGGGCAAACCTACGAGCAGTACTTC. This gives the protein CASSDGQTYEQYF.

The chain employs TRBV19 and TRBJ2-2; D unclear. CDR1 is LNHDA and CDR2 is SQIVND in the germline V gene (reference sequence). V was clipped by 8 bases and J by 2 bases, with 6 bases between them. CDR3 length equals 12 residues. DNA of the CDR3: TGTGCCAGTGCAGATAACACCGGGGAGCTGTTTTTT. Its translation: CASADNTGELFF.

The genes are TRBV3-1 (or the pseudogene TRBV3-2) and TRBJ1-5; D possibly corresponds to TRBD1 (6 bases). Germline CDR1 and CDR2: LGHDT and YNNKEL (reference sequence). Trimming stripped 1 base from V and 2 bases from J, with 9 bases between. CDR3 size: 15 residues. The DNA of the CDR3 is TGTGCCAGCAGCCAAGCTGAGGGGGGCAATCAGCCCCAGCATTTT. This sequence encodes CASSQAEGGNQPQHF.

This clone appeared a few times. The sample contains more than one DNA sequence encoding this CDR3. V is TRBV12-3 or TRBV12-4 and J is TRBJ1-2; 10 bases are shared with TRBD1. This CDR3 region has 13 residues. Trimming cost V 6 bases and J 6 bases; bases outside gene matches: 4. The CDR3 DNA reads TGTGCCAGCAGCCTGACAGGGGGCGATGGCTACACCTTC. It translates to CASSLTGGDGYTF.

The V and J genes are TRBV6-5 and TRBJ2-7, with 11 bases identical to TRBD1. The CDR3 is made up of 15 amino acids. Germline assignment: CDR1 MNHEY and CDR2 SVGAGI. The ends lost 2 bases at V and 1 base at J; junction bases unmatched: 1. This CDR3 is CASSYRDRGSYEQYF. CDR3 nucleotides: TGTGCCAGCAGTTACCGGGACAGGGGGTCCTACGAGCAGTACTTC.

The V gene is TRBV10-2, the J gene TRBJ2-5; 11 bases line up with TRBD2. J gave up 4 bases and V 5 bases, and 6 bases lay outside the gene matches. Germline V gives CDR1 WSHSY, CDR2 SAAADI. The CDR3 runs 15 residues. CDR3 coding DNA: TGCGCCAGCAGTAAACTAGCGGGGGCGGGAGAGACCCAGTACTTC. This sequence encodes CASSKLAGAGETQYF.

The chain recombines TRBV7-2 with TRBJ2-7; tentatively, D is TRBD1 (5 bases). CDR1 SGHTA and CDR2 FQGNSA come from the germline V gene. This CDR3 is 13 amino acids long. Trimming stripped 2 bases from V and 6 bases from J, with 11 bases between. The CDR3 protein is CASSLYTGLEQYF. DNA for the CDR3: TGTGCCAGCAGCTTATATACAGGCCTCGAGCAGTACTTC. Using reference TRBV7-2 and TRBJ2-7 for the parts outside the CDR3, the full variable domain is GAGVSQSPSNKVTEKGKDVELRCDPISGHTALYWYRQSLGQGLEFLIYFQGNSAPDKSGLPSDRFSAERTGGSVSTLTIQRTQQEDSAVYLCASSLYTGLEQYFGPGTRLTVT.

J is TRBJ1-4 and V is TRBV19, with 8 positions matching TRBD1. Per germline, CDR1 LNHDA and CDR2 SQIVND (reference sequence). The V segment lost 3 bases and the J segment 11 bases; nucleotides outside the gene matches: 11. The CDR3 is 15 amino acids. The CDR3 here is CASSILGQGEEKLFF. Here the CDR3 DNA reads TGTGCCAGTAGTATCCTCGGACAGGGCGAGGAGAAACTGTTTTTT.

Comments on this clone: A much larger clonotype is one base distant, so this may be a read error. The CDR3 carries no conserved terminal phenylalanine or tryptophan, so it likely arises from a read error. The chain is built from TRBV4-2 and TRBJ2-7; D unresolved. V lost 1 base and J lost 6, with 16 bases in between. This CDR3 has 15 residues. CDR1 and CDR2 (germline): LGHNA, YNFKEQ. For the CDR3, the DNA is TGTGCCAGCAGCCAAGTAACACGCGGCCTAGGCGAGCAGTACCTC. Amino acid sequence: CASSQVTRGLGEQYL.

In DNA form, the CDR3 reads TGTGCCAGCAGTTACGGGCTTAACACAGATACGCAGTATTTT. It codes for CASSYGLNTDTQYF. V and J are TRBV6-5 and TRBJ2-3; D not certain. From germline, CDR1 is MNHEY and CDR2 SVGAGI. CDR3 length: 14 amino acids. V lost 2 bases and J 2 bases, leaving 8 bases between the germline ends.

V usage is TRBV13 and J usage is TRBJ1-6, with 9 bases that match TRBD1. The CDR3 covers 18 residues. Germline V gene sequence: CDR1 PRHDT, CDR2 FYEKMQ (reference sequence). V lost 4 bases to trimming and J lost 5 bases; unmatched junction nucleotides: 12. The CDR3 region is CASSSGQGQDLNNSPLHF. CDR3 in DNA: TGTGCCAGCAGCTCGGGACAGGGCCAAGACCTTAATAATTCACCCCTCCACTTT.

V and J are TRBV30 and TRBJ1-1, with 7 bases identical to TRBD1. The CDR3 is made up of 13 amino acids. Germline CDR1 and CDR2: GTSNPN and SVGIG (reference sequence). Unmatched junction bases numbered 5, after V lost 6 bases and J lost 1 base. The CDR3 nucleotides read TGTGCCTGCCAACAGGGGCGGAACACTGAAGCTTTCTTT. It translates to CACQQGRNTEAFF.

The chain joins TRBV6-5 to TRBJ1-5; 11 bases fit TRBD1. This CDR3 has 14 residues. Per the germline V gene, CDR1 is MNHEY and CDR2 is SVGAGI. Unmatched junction bases numbered 4, after V lost 6 bases and J lost 6 bases. The CDR3 bases are TGTGCCAGCAGCAGGACAGGGGGCGGTCAGCCCCAGCATTTT. It specifies CASSRTGGGQPQHF.

This rearrangement joins TRBV19 to TRBJ2-1; no definite D call. Germline CDR1 LNHDA, CDR2 SQIVND (reference sequence). Trimming shortened V by 3 bases and J by 2 bases, and 11 bases separated the two germline ends. This CDR3 comprises 15 residues. The CDR3 coding sequence is TGTGCCAGTAGTATTTCGGGTAGCACCTACAATGAGCAGTTCTTC. Protein: CASSISGSTYNEQFF.

The V call is TRBV6-5, the J call TRBJ1-1, with D unresolved. Germline values: CDR1 MNHEY, CDR2 SVGAGI. Trimming took 2 bases from V and 2 from J, leaving 12 bases between them. This CDR3 is built from 15 residues. CDR3 coding DNA: TGTGCCAGCAGTTACCCACAGCATCCTAACACTGAAGCTTTCTTT. Its protein is CASSYPQHPNTEAFF.

CDR3 in DNA: TGCGCCAGCAGCTTCTTAGACTCCTACAATGAGCAGTTCTTC. This gives the protein CASSFLDSYNEQFF. The V call is TRBV5-1, the J call TRBJ2-1, with D uncertain. The CDR3 extends over 14 amino acids. Trimming took 2 bases from V and 0 from J, leaving 6 bases between them. Germline assignment: CDR1 SGHRS and CDR2 YFSETQ.

The chain recombines TRBV5-1 with TRBJ1-5; D is unclear. V was pared by 0 bases and J by 2 bases, with 9 bases between. Germline V lookup: CDR1 SGHRS, CDR2 YFSETQ. The CDR3 consists of 15 residues. The CDR3 DNA reads as TGCGCCAGCAGCTTGGTGGGTGCGGGCAATCAGCCCCAGCATTTT. Encoded protein: CASSLVGAGNQPQHF.

The chain joins TRBV4-2 to TRBJ1-2, with 8 bases that match TRBD1. In germline, CDR1 is LGHNA, CDR2 YNFKEQ. The trim removed 0 bases at V and 4 bases at J, leaving 13 bases unmatched. The CDR3 runs 18 residues. The CDR3 spells CASSQEGLLTGGSYGYTF. The DNA for the CDR3 is TGTGCCAGCAGCCAAGAGGGGCTGTTAACAGGGGGGTCCTATGGCTACACCTTC.

The chain carries TRBV29-1 and TRBJ2-2; TRBD2 matches at 9 bases. The CDR3 runs 15 residues. CDR1 is SQVTM, CDR2 ANQGSEA, per germline. J lost 6 bases, V lost 4 bases, and 9 bases had no gene match. The CDR3 bases are TGCAGCGTTGGAGATAGCGGGAGAGGTGCCGGGGAGCTGTTTTTT. Translating gives CSVGDSGRGAGELFF.

The chain joins TRBV5-4 to TRBJ2-7, with 9 bases fitting TRBD1. Germline V lookup: CDR1 SGHNT, CDR2 YYREEE (reference sequence). The length of the CDR3 is 16 residues. Trimming at V came to 2 bases and at J to 0 bases, leaving 6 bases not matched to a gene. The CDR3 sequence: CASSLPTGGRSYEQYF. CDR3 coding DNA: TGTGCCAGCAGCTTACCAACAGGGGGCCGCTCCTACGAGCAGTACTTC.

This clone was counted ten times or more. This chain links TRBV9 with TRBJ2-7, with 7 positions matching TRBD1. This CDR3 comprises 13 residues. Germline V CDR1 and CDR2: SGDLS, YYNGEE. V was clipped by 0 bases and J by 6 bases; unmatched bases: 3. CDR3 residues: CASSVDPGGEQYF. DNA for the CDR3: TGTGCCAGCAGCGTAGATCCAGGGGGCGAGCAGTACTTC. The full variable domain, in which reference TRBV9 and TRBJ2-7 provide the parts outside the CDR3, is DSGVTQTPKHLITATGQRVTLRCSPRSGDLSVYWYQQSLDQGLQFLIQYYNGEERAKGNILERFSAQQFPDLHSELNLSSLELGDSALYFCASSVDPGGEQYFGPGTRLTVT.

CDR3 in amino acids: CAWTQFTGELFF. The CDR3 nucleotides are TGTGCCTGGACCCAATTCACCGGGGAGCTGTTTTTT. The chain is built from TRBV30 and TRBJ2-2; D remains ambiguous. This CDR3 comprises 12 residues. Trimming took off 4 bases at V and 4 bases at J, with 7 bases between the two ends. Germline CDR1 and CDR2: GTSNPN and SVGIG (reference sequence).

The chain joins TRBV7-3 to TRBJ1-1, with D possibly TRBD1 on 6 matching bases. The CDR3 spans 13 residues. Germline V CDR1 and CDR2: SGHTA, FQGTGA. Trimming cost V 5 bases and J 3 bases, with 10 bases left between them. The CDR3, as DNA: TGTGCCAGCAGCCTTTACAGGGACACTGAAGCTTTCTTT. It yields the protein CASSLYRDTEAFF.

The genes are TRBV9 and TRBJ1-3; the D is unclear. The CDR3 runs to 16 residues. The germline V and J ends were trimmed by 0 bases and 2 bases, with 12 bases remaining between them. CDR1 is SGDLS, CDR2 YYNGEE, per germline. DNA for the CDR3: TGTGCCAGCAGCGTAGACCGCGCCGATGCTGGAAACACCATATATTTT. This sequence encodes CASSVDRADAGNTIYF.

The chain carries TRBV5-1 and TRBJ1-2; perhaps TRBD1 as D (5 bases). Trimming took 0 bases from V and 0 from J, leaving 9 bases between them. CDR3 size: 15 residues. The V gene's germline CDR1 is SGHRS and CDR2 YFSETQ. The CDR3 nucleotides read TGCGCCAGCAGCTTGGAGTCACAGGCTAACTATGGCTACACCTTC. Its translation: CASSLESQANYGYTF.

The chain links TRBV29-1 to TRBJ1-1; 7 nucleotides agree with TRBD1. The CDR3 is made up of 13 amino acids. The germline CDR1 and CDR2 sequences are SQVTM and ANQGSEA. Trimming cost V 6 bases and J 0 bases; bases outside gene matches: 4. In nucleotides, the CDR3 is TGCAGCGTCAGACAGGGAATGAACACTGAAGCTTTCTTT. Translating gives CSVRQGMNTEAFF.

The rearrangement joins TRBV27 to TRBJ2-2, with D possibly being TRBD2 (5 bases). CDR3 length equals 17 residues. The germline gives CDR1 MNHEY, CDR2 SMNVEV (reference sequence). The ends were cut back, 4 bases at V and 6 bases at J, with 21 bases in the middle. The CDR3 bases are TGTGCCAGCAGTTCCTCGGTGGCAGCGGTTGAATCCGGGGAGCTGTTTTTT. Translation: CASSSSVAAVESGELFF.

This clone was recorded only once. The chain links TRBV6-5 to TRBJ2-7; D is possibly TRBD1 (6 bases). Germline V CDR1 and CDR2: MNHEY, SVGAGI. V lost 4 bases, J lost 2 bases, and 9 bases lay in between. This CDR3 has 13 residues. CDR3 residues: CASSLRGTYEQYF. The CDR3 nucleotides are TGTGCCAGCAGTTTAAGGGGGACCTACGAGCAGTACTTC.